A selection of T cell receptor beta chains follows, all from one sample in a study of shared clonotypes between healthy human individuals. Some clones are missing from TCRdb's copy, which holds only in-frame ones; the method was immunoSEQ multiplex PCR. The sample has about 110,000 clones, around 68% seen once. Specimen: memory CD8+ T cells sorted from blood. The receptors were sampled from a woman in her 30s in good health. Both conserved end residues are part of each CDR3. A D gene is named only where the DNA matches it firmly. Clone size, where shown, is once, few, many, or a class for clones that have expanded.

v_call: TRBV6-1
j_call: TRBJ1-2
d_call: -
clone_size: -
cdr3_aa: CASSEPPSRAYGYTF
cdr3_nt: TGTGCCAGCAGTGAACCGCCCAGCCGGGCCTATGGCTACACCTTC

v_call: TRBV20-1
j_call: TRBJ2-3
d_call: -
clone_size: few
cdr3_aa: CSVKPGLFLYF
cdr3_nt: TGCAGTGTTAAACCGGGCCTTTTTTTGTATTTT

v_call: TRBV6-1
j_call: TRBJ2-1
d_call: -
clone_size: -
cdr3_aa: CASSDEGVVYNEQFF
cdr3_nt: TGTGCCAGCAGTGACGAGGGAGTCGTATACAATGAGCAGTTCTTC

v_call: TRBV2
j_call: TRBJ2-7
d_call: TRBD1
clone_size: -
cdr3_aa: CASSFGQGYEQYF
cdr3_nt: TGTGCCAGCAGTTTCGGACAGGGCTACGAGCAGTACTTC

v_call: TRBV6-4
j_call: TRBJ2-3
d_call: TRBD2
clone_size: -
cdr3_aa: CASSAGTSGTGTDTQYF
cdr3_nt: TGTGCCAGCAGCGCCGGGACTAGCGGGACTGGCACAGATACGCAGTATTTT

v_call: TRBV6-4
j_call: TRBJ1-1
d_call: -
clone_size: many
cdr3_aa: CASSASTENTEAFF
cdr3_nt: TGTGCCAGCAGCGCCTCGACAGAGAACACTGAAGCTTTCTTT

v_call: TRBV6-4
j_call: TRBJ2-5
d_call: TRBD1
clone_size: -
cdr3_aa: CASRSGTDVQETQYF
cdr3_nt: TGTGCCAGCAGGAGTGGGACAGACGTTCAAGAGACCCAGTACTTC

v_call: TRBV30
j_call: TRBJ1-1
d_call: -
clone_size: -
cdr3_aa: CAWTLGVQGTEAFF
cdr3_nt: TGTGCCTGGACTTTGGGGGTTCAGGGCACTGAAGCTTTCTTT

v_call: TRBV6-1
j_call: TRBJ2-7
d_call: TRBD2
clone_size: -
cdr3_aa: CASRGLAGVAYEQYF
cdr3_nt: TGTGCCAGCAGAGGACTAGCGGGAGTGGCCTACGAGCAGTACTTC

v_call: TRBV11-2
j_call: TRBJ2-7
d_call: TRBD2
clone_size: -
cdr3_aa: CASSYGLAGSIRYEQYF
cdr3_nt: TGTGCCAGCAGCTACGGACTAGCGGGCTCAATACGCTACGAGCAGTACTTC

v_call: TRBV4-1
j_call: TRBJ2-7
d_call: -
clone_size: -
cdr3_aa: CASSQEQNIFYEQYF
cdr3_nt: TGCGCCAGCAGCCAAGAACAGAACATCTTCTACGAGCAGTACTTC

v_call: TRBV28
j_call: TRBJ1-5
d_call: TRBD1
clone_size: -
cdr3_aa: CAETGAVGYSNQPQHF
cdr3_nt: TGTGCCGAGACAGGGGCCGTCGGATATAGCAATCAGCCCCAGCATTTT

v_call: TRBV5-1
j_call: TRBJ2-1
d_call: -
clone_size: -
cdr3_aa: CASSPDRSSYNEQFF
cdr3_nt: TGCGCCAGCAGCCCCGACAGGAGCTCCTACAATGAGCAGTTCTTC

v_call: TRBV11-3
j_call: TRBJ2-1
d_call: TRBD2
clone_size: few
cdr3_aa: CASSLALAGVNEQFF
cdr3_nt: TGTGCCAGCAGCTTAGCGCTAGCGGGAGTCAATGAGCAGTTCTTC

v_call: TRBV29-1
j_call: TRBJ2-3
d_call: -
clone_size: -
cdr3_aa: CSVEEGLLTDTQYF
cdr3_nt: TGCAGCGTTGAAGAGGGACTTCTCACAGATACGCAGTATTTT

v_call: TRBV7-9
j_call: TRBJ2-1
d_call: -
clone_size: -
cdr3_aa: CASRGNGNEQFF
cdr3_nt: TGTGCCAGCAGGGGAAACGGCAATGAGCAGTTCTTC

v_call: TRBV28
j_call: TRBJ2-7
d_call: TRBD2
clone_size: -
cdr3_aa: CASSTHAPGTSWSYEQYF
cdr3_nt: TGTGCCAGCAGCACCCACGCCCCCGGGACTAGTTGGTCCTACGAGCAGTACTTC

v_call: TRBV29-1
j_call: TRBJ2-2
d_call: -
clone_size: -
cdr3_aa: CSAGVTGELFF
cdr3_nt: TGCAGCGCCGGGGTTACCGGGGAGCTGTTTTTT

v_call: TRBV6-1
j_call: TRBJ2-7
d_call: TRBD1
clone_size: -
cdr3_aa: CASSATGARSEQYF
cdr3_nt: TGTGCCAGCAGCGCTACAGGGGCTCGCTCCGAGCAGTACTTC

v_call: TRBV27
j_call: TRBJ2-6
d_call: -
clone_size: -
cdr3_aa: CASSSDGGSGANVLTF
cdr3_nt: TGTGCCAGCAGTTCGGACGGTGGCTCTGGGGCCAACGTCCTGACTTTC

v_call: TRBV19
j_call: TRBJ2-4
d_call: -
clone_size: -
cdr3_aa: CASSIYLLTSGAKNIQYF
cdr3_nt: TGTGCCAGTAGTATTTATTTACTTACCTCGGGAGCCAAAAACATTCAGTACTTC

v_call: TRBV7-2
j_call: TRBJ1-1
d_call: -
clone_size: -
cdr3_aa: CASSFRREPFF
cdr3_nt: TGTGCCAGCAGCTTCAGGAGAGAACCTTTCTTT

v_call: TRBV25-1
j_call: TRBJ2-3
d_call: TRBD2
clone_size: -
cdr3_aa: CASSGGTRVFTDTQYF
cdr3_nt: TGTGCCAGCAGTGGCGGGACTAGGGTCTTCACAGATACGCAGTATTTT

v_call: TRBV28
j_call: TRBJ2-2
d_call: TRBD2
clone_size: many
cdr3_aa: CASSSLAGGPTGELFF
cdr3_nt: TGTGCCAGCAGTTCCCTAGCGGGAGGGCCCACCGGGGAGCTGTTTTTT

v_call: TRBV28
j_call: TRBJ2-7
d_call: TRBD2
clone_size: -
cdr3_aa: CASSWPITSGRTWGPYEQYF
cdr3_nt: TGTGCCAGCAGTTGGCCTATTACTAGCGGGAGGACCTGGGGCCCCTACGAGCAGTACTTC

v_call: TRBV19
j_call: TRBJ2-2
d_call: -
clone_size: few
cdr3_aa: CASSETGELFF
cdr3_nt: TGTGCCAGTAGTGAAACCGGGGAGCTGTTTTTT

v_call: TRBV2
j_call: TRBJ1-1
d_call: -
clone_size: -
cdr3_aa: CASSDIYGENTEAFF
cdr3_nt: TGTGCCAGCAGTGATATTTACGGGGAGAACACTGAAGCTTTCTTT

v_call: TRBV7-2
j_call: TRBJ2-3
d_call: -
clone_size: -
cdr3_aa: CASSPWPRDSTDTQYF
cdr3_nt: TGTGCCAGCAGCCCTTGGCCTCGAGATAGCACAGATACGCAGTATTTT

v_call: TRBV5-4
j_call: TRBJ2-7
d_call: -
clone_size: few
cdr3_aa: CASSSTHEQYF
cdr3_nt: TGTGCCAGCAGCTCGACCCACGAGCAGTACTTC

v_call: TRBV9
j_call: TRBJ2-1
d_call: TRBD1
clone_size: few
cdr3_aa: CASSVGGTGEQFF
cdr3_nt: TGTGCCAGCAGCGTAGGAGGGACAGGGGAGCAGTTCTTC

v_call: TRBV2
j_call: TRBJ2-7
d_call: -
clone_size: many
cdr3_aa: CASSEIGSGTFYEQYF
cdr3_nt: TGTGCCAGCAGTGAAATCGGAAGCGGAACCTTCTACGAGCAGTACTTC

v_call: TRBV5-4
j_call: TRBJ1-4
d_call: -
clone_size: few
cdr3_aa: CASSSGGSPEKLFF
cdr3_nt: TGTGCCAGCAGCTCGGGGGGCTCCCCTGAAAAACTGTTTTTT

v_call: TRBV4-2
j_call: TRBJ2-5
d_call: -
clone_size: many
cdr3_aa: CASSQDLAEGGETQYF
cdr3_nt: TGTGCCAGCAGCCAAGATCTGGCCGAGGGAGGAGAGACCCAGTACTTC

v_call: TRBV29-1
j_call: TRBJ2-2
d_call: -
clone_size: -
cdr3_aa: CSAVKGTSNTGELFF
cdr3_nt: TGCAGCGCTGTCAAAGGAACGTCGAACACCGGGGAGCTGTTTTTT